The T cell receptor beta chain under discussion was sequenced for a study of T cell repertoires in cytomegalovirus infection. TCRdb recomputed calls from the reads with MiXCR, one row per CDR3 protein. The sample consists of some 500,000 distinct CDR3 sequences, around 30% of them appearing once. This clonotype was counted only a few times. What it binds is not known. This specimen was cultured PBMCs, taken from culture after CMV antigen stimulation. This TCR was sampled from a human donor in good health (CMV status not recorded). Some clones in this sample may be carry-over from other donors' samples.

The CDR3 protein is CSASGTSDYNEQFF. The CDR3 DNA reads TGCAGTGCTAGTGGGACTAGCGACTACAATGAGCAGTTCTTC. The chain links TRBV20-1 to TRBJ2-1; 10 bases match TRBD2. J lost 3 bases, V lost 3 bases, and 2 bases had no gene match. CDR3 length equals 14 residues. Germline V gene data show CDR1 as DFQATT and CDR2 as SNEGSKA (reference sequence).